The 31 T cell receptor beta chains below were found in one sample sequenced in a study of cytomegalovirus exposure and HLA in healthy donors. PCR used 60 Vbeta primers and 13 Jbeta primers. The data were produced by immunoSEQ multiplex PCR, yet TCRdb's version contains in-frame clones alone and is incomplete. The sample contains 90,000 to 150,000 clones, about three fifths of which appear only once. Sequenced material: PBMCs. These receptors originate from a man in his forties or fifties in good health and CMV-seropositive.

The J gene is TRBJ2-1, the V gene TRBV9; D might be TRBD1 (5 bases). The CDR3 has 15 amino acids. Germline V lookup: CDR1 SGDLS, CDR2 YYNGEE. V was clipped by 1 base and J by 0 bases, with 8 bases between them. CDR3 nucleotides: TGTGCCAGCAGCGTACAGGGAAGCTCCTACAATGAGCAGTTCTTC. This sequence encodes CASSVQGSSYNEQFF.

The chain employs TRBV2 and TRBJ1-1; 7 nucleotides match TRBD1. Per the germline V gene, CDR1 is SNHLY and CDR2 is FYNNEI. The V and J ends lost 7 bases and 1 base, in that order; junction bases with no gene match: 6. The CDR3 contains 14 residues. CDR3 in DNA: TGTGCCAGCAAAGTTGACAGGGCGAACACTGAAGCTTTCTTT. It yields the protein CASKVDRANTEAFF.

This clone came up a few times. The CDR3 reads CASGADANTEAFF. The CDR3 DNA is TGTGCCAGCGGGGCGGACGCGAACACTGAAGCTTTCTTT. The chain is built from TRBV11-2 and TRBJ1-1, with D possibly matching TRBD1 (5 bases). V was pared by 8 bases and J by 1 base, with 11 bases between. CDR1 SGHAT and CDR2 FQNNGV come from the germline V gene. The CDR3 covers 13 residues. The full variable domain, its missing parts supplied by reference TRBV11-2 and TRBJ1-1, is EAGVAQSPRYKIIEKRQSVAFWCNPISGHATLYWYQQILGQGPKLLIQFQNNGVVDDSQLPKDRFSAERLKGVDSTLKIQPAKLEDSAVYLCASGADANTEAFFGQGTRLTVV.

V usage is TRBV10-3 and J usage is TRBJ2-2, with TRBD2 matching 11 bases. The V and J ends lost 9 bases and 4 bases, in that order; junction bases with no gene match: 4. CDR1 ENHRY and CDR2 SYGVKD come from the germline V gene. This CDR3 comprises 14 residues. CDR3 in DNA: TGTGCCATTACCGGGACTAGCGGCACCGGGGAGCTGTTTTTT. This translates into CAITGTSGTGELFF.

The chain carries TRBV28 and TRBJ2-4; D gene ambiguous. V dropped 6 bases and J dropped 0 bases, with 18 bases sitting between them. Germline CDR1 MDHEN, CDR2 SYDVKM. The CDR3 spans 17 residues. CDR3: CASSPTHTRLAKNIQYF. The CDR3 bases are TGTGCCAGCAGCCCGACACACACGCGTCTAGCCAAAAACATTCAGTACTTC.

The rearrangement joins TRBV7-8 to TRBJ2-7, with a tentative D call TRBD2 (5 bases). Germline V CDR1 and CDR2: SGHVS, FQNEAQ. The CDR3 runs to 14 residues. V was trimmed by 5 bases and J by 9 bases, leaving 20 bases between them. CDR3 nucleotides: TGTGCCAGCAGCATCCCGGGCCCGCGGGTCAGGCAGTACTTC. It yields the protein CASSIPGPRVRQYF.

There are a few counts of this clone. V and J are TRBV19 and TRBJ2-5, with D possibly matching TRBD2 (5 bases). Germline-derived CDR1 and CDR2 are LNHDA and SQIVND (reference sequence). The CDR3 extends over 13 amino acids. V dropped 4 bases and J dropped 5 bases, with 11 bases sitting between them. The CDR3 reads CASSKAEWETQYF. CDR3 in DNA: TGTGCCAGTAGTAAAGCGGAATGGGAGACCCAGTACTTC.

The chain employs TRBV7-2 and TRBJ1-1, with 9 nucleotides matching TRBD1. This CDR3 has 16 amino acids. V lost 6 bases and J lost 7; bases outside the gene matches: 15. Germline CDR1 SGHTA, CDR2 FQGNSA. CDR3 in amino acids: CASRPRHLQGAIEAFF. In nucleotides, the CDR3 is TGTGCCAGCAGACCGCGCCACCTACAGGGGGCTATTGAAGCTTTCTTT. The entire variable domain, with the rest obtained from reference TRBV7-2 and TRBJ1-1, is as follows: GAGVSQSPSNKVTEKGKDVELRCDPISGHTALYWYRQSLGQGLEFLIYFQGNSAPDKSGLPSDRFSAERTGGSVSTLTIQRTQQEDSAVYLCASRPRHLQGAIEAFFGQGTRLTVV.

The chain employs TRBV6-5 and TRBJ1-5, with 8 positions matching TRBD1. The CDR3 is 15 amino acids. Trimming removed 0 bases from V and 7 bases from J; junction bases left unmatched: 5. Germline assignment: CDR1 MNHEY and CDR2 SVGAGI. The CDR3: CASSYSSGGSQPQHF. Here the CDR3 DNA reads TGTGCCAGCAGTTACTCCTCAGGGGGCAGCCAGCCCCAGCATTTT.

The chain couples TRBV9 to TRBJ1-1, with TRBD1 as a possible D gene (6 bases). The CDR3 spans 12 residues. CDR1 is SGDLS, CDR2 YYNGEE, per germline. Trimming took 0 bases from V and 8 from J, leaving 8 bases between them. This CDR3 is CASSVGGGEAFF. In DNA form, the CDR3 reads TGTGCCAGCAGCGTAGGCGGGGGCGAAGCTTTCTTT.

This chain uses TRBV9 with TRBJ1-2; the match to TRBD1 covers 9 bases. CDR3 length: 17 amino acids. V lost 3 bases, J lost 4 bases, and 13 bases stayed unmatched. Germline V CDR1 and CDR2: SGDLS, YYNGEE. Here the CDR3 reads CASSERDRASTFYGYTF. The CDR3 coding sequence is TGTGCCAGCAGCGAGAGGGACAGGGCCTCCACTTTCTATGGCTACACCTTC.

CDR3 bases: TGTGCCAGCAGTTACCCGGGGATGGGGGGTTACAATGAGCAGTTCTTC. This translates into CASSYPGMGGYNEQFF. The J gene is TRBJ2-1, the V gene TRBV6-6; the D gene is possibly TRBD2 (6 bases). Germline V lookup: CDR1 MNHNY, CDR2 SVGAGI (reference sequence). Trimming shortened V by 2 bases and J by 4 bases, and 15 bases separated the two germline ends. The CDR3 sequence is 16 residues long.

A remark on this clone: Distinct nucleotide sequences in the sample also encode this CDR3. The rearrangement joins TRBV2 to TRBJ2-5; the D is unclear. This CDR3 comprises 13 residues. The germline gives CDR1 SNHLY, CDR2 FYNNEI. The V end was cut by 6 bases, the J end by 4 bases, with 12 bases between. The CDR3 DNA follows: TGTGCCAGCAGCTACCTGAGAGGAGAGACCCAGTACTTC. This gives the protein CASSYLRGETQYF.

The chain combines TRBV19 with TRBJ2-3, with a possible D match to TRBD2 (6 bases). V shed 1 base and J shed 5 bases, with 7 bases lying between them. Germline loops: CDR1 LNHDA, CDR2 SQIVND (reference sequence). The CDR3 length is 13 residues. The CDR3 loop is CASSIGREDTQYF. CDR3 DNA: TGTGCCAGTAGTATAGGGCGGGAAGATACGCAGTATTTT.

The J gene is TRBJ1-1, the V gene TRBV29-1; weak D call: TRBD1 (5 bases). The CDR3 is 12 amino acids. With 4 bases removed from V and 4 bases from J, the gap between germline ends came to 10 bases. CDR1 and CDR2 (germline): SQVTM, ANQGSEA. CDR3 DNA sequence: TGCAGCGTTGGACAGTCTTCCACTGAAGCTTTCTTT. Translated: CSVGQSSTEAFF.

This clone was counted a few times. The genes are TRBV18 and TRBJ2-5, with a possible D match to TRBD1 (5 bases). The CDR3 runs 14 residues. Trimming took off 4 bases at V and 0 bases at J, with 9 bases between the two ends. CDR1 KGHSH and CDR2 LQKENI come from the germline V gene. CDR3 residues: CASSLGPNQETQYF. The CDR3 coding sequence is TGTGCCAGCTCACTGGGGCCGAACCAAGAGACCCAGTACTTC.

This chain links TRBV4-3 with TRBJ2-3; D remains ambiguous. The CDR3 totals 15 residues. Germline V gene sequence: CDR1 LGHNA, CDR2 YSLEER. V was trimmed by 0 bases and J by 11 bases, leaving 18 bases between them. CDR3 sequence reads: CASSQDKLPSGGQYF. Written as DNA, the CDR3 is TGCGCCAGCAGCCAAGATAAGTTGCCCTCCGGTGGGCAGTATTTT.

The V gene is TRBV5-1, the J gene TRBJ1-6, with TRBD1 matching 7 bases. Trimming cost V 4 bases and J 6 bases; bases outside gene matches: 7. Germline V lookup: CDR1 SGHRS, CDR2 YFSETQ. This CDR3 is 15 amino acids long. CDR3 amino acids: CASSPEGAGNSPLHF. The CDR3 DNA reads as TGCGCCAGCAGCCCGGAGGGGGCGGGTAATTCACCCCTCCACTTT.

This clone came up once. This chain uses TRBV28 with TRBJ2-1, with D uncertain. Germline V gene lookup returns CDR1 MDHEN and CDR2 SYDVKM. The CDR3 has 11 amino acids. For the CDR3, the DNA is TGTTCCACCAAACGGTACAATGAGCAGTTCTTC. Translation: CSTKRYNEQFF.

The chain combines TRBV9 with TRBJ2-1; 7 nucleotides line up with TRBD1. The CDR3 is made up of 15 amino acids. From germline, CDR1 is SGDLS and CDR2 YYNGEE. J lost 4 bases, V lost 9 bases, and 13 bases had no gene match. CDR3 DNA sequence: TGTGCCATCCTGAGGGGGACAGAGAGATACAATGAGCAGTTCTTC. Translated, it gives CAILRGTERYNEQFF. Full variable domain (outside the CDR3, taken from reference TRBV9 and TRBJ2-1): DSGVTQTPKHLITATGQRVTLRCSPRSGDLSVYWYQQSLDQGLQFLIQYYNGEERAKGNILERFSAQQFPDLHSELNLSSLELGDSALYFCAILRGTERYNEQFFGPGTRLTVL.

CDR3 in amino acids: CASSLAGIGAYEQYF. For the CDR3, the DNA is TGTGCCAGCAGCTTGGCGGGGATTGGAGCCTACGAGCAGTACTTC. The chain couples TRBV5-4 to TRBJ2-5; perhaps TRBD2 as D (5 bases). The better agreement between TRBJ2-7 and the DNA end casts doubt on the J call. The CDR3 runs to 15 residues. Germline CDR1 and CDR2: SGHNT and YYREEE (reference sequence).

This clone was counted between two and nine times. This chain uses TRBV6-5 with TRBJ2-7, with D tentatively TRBD2 (6 bases). CDR1 is MNHEY and CDR2 is SVGAGI in the germline V gene. CDR3 length equals 15 residues. V was trimmed by 2 bases and J by 2 bases, leaving 13 bases between them. Here the CDR3 DNA reads TGTGCCAGCAGTTACGCTCGCGGGGTTGCCTACGAGCAGTACTTC. Protein: CASSYARGVAYEQYF.

The V call is TRBV5-1, the J call TRBJ2-5; D perhaps matches TRBD2 (5 bases). V was pared by 4 bases and J by 3 bases, with 13 bases between. This CDR3 has 14 amino acids. Germline V CDR1 and CDR2: SGHRS, YFSETQ. Written as DNA, the CDR3 is TGCGCCAGCAGCAGAGGAACTAGGGAAGAGACCCAGTACTTC. Translation: CASSRGTREETQYF.

The chain combines TRBV4-1 with TRBJ1-2; a weak D match, TRBD1 (6 bases). The germline V gene encodes CDR1 MGHRA and CDR2 YSYEKL. Trimming removed 1 base at V and 0 bases at J, with 15 bases between. This CDR3 contains 17 residues. The CDR3 here is CASSQGGGWLANYGYTF. CDR3 sequence (DNA): TGCGCCAGCAGCCAAGGGGGGGGCTGGTTAGCTAACTATGGCTACACCTTC.

The rearrangement joins TRBV18 to TRBJ1-1; D unresolved. The ends were cut back, 1 base at V and 5 bases at J, with 8 bases in the middle. In germline, CDR1 is KGHSH, CDR2 LQKENI. There are 13 residues in the CDR3. The CDR3 reads CASSPLSETEAFF. The DNA for the CDR3 is TGTGCCAGCTCACCACTCTCTGAGACTGAAGCTTTCTTT.

V and J are TRBV5-1 and TRBJ1-5; 7 positions match TRBD1. Germline CDR1 SGHRS, CDR2 YFSETQ. The CDR3 loop spans 15 amino acids. Trimming took 4 bases from V and 2 from J; bases not matched to a gene: 6. In DNA, the CDR3 is TGCGCCAGCAGCCCAACAGGGGAGGGCAATCAGCCCCAGCATTTT. Translation gives CASSPTGEGNQPQHF. Supplemented by reference TRBV5-1 and TRBJ1-5, the full variable domain reads KAGVTQTPRYLIKTRGQQVTLSCSPISGHRSVSWYQQTPGQGLQFLFEYFSETQRNKGNFPGRFSGRQFSNSRSEMNVSTLELGDSALYLCASSPTGEGNQPQHFGDGTRLSIL.

The V gene is TRBV10-3, the J gene TRBJ2-5; 9 nucleotides match TRBD2. Trimming cost V 6 bases and J 7 bases; bases outside gene matches: 9. Germline values: CDR1 ENHRY, CDR2 SYGVKD. CDR3 length equals 14 residues. DNA of the CDR3: TGTGCCATCAGAGCTAGCGGGGCCTTAGGGACCCAGTACTTC. This translates into CAIRASGALGTQYF.

The J gene is TRBJ2-1, the V gene TRBV10-2, with TRBD2 identical over 12 bases. J was trimmed by 2 bases and V by 8 bases; bases with no gene match: 7. CDR1 and CDR2 (germline): WSHSY, SAAADI. This CDR3 has 16 amino acids. The CDR3 spells CASGLAGPLPYNEQFF. The CDR3 coding sequence is TGCGCCAGCGGACTAGCGGGGCCCCTCCCCTACAATGAGCAGTTCTTC.

The gene calls are TRBV5-4 and TRBJ2-1; possibly TRBD1 for D (6 bases). V was pared by 4 bases and J by 0 bases, with 14 bases between. CDR3 size: 16 residues. Germline loops: CDR1 SGHNT, CDR2 YYREEE (reference sequence). The CDR3 reads CASSPYTGISYNEQFF. The CDR3 bases are TGTGCCAGCAGCCCTTATACAGGGATCTCCTACAATGAGCAGTTCTTC.

V usage is TRBV5-4 and J usage is TRBJ2-1; 12 bases match TRBD2. Germline values: CDR1 SGHNT, CDR2 YYREEE (reference sequence). J was trimmed by 0 bases and V by 9 bases; bases with no gene match: 10. The CDR3 has 17 residues. CDR3 loop: CAINGLAGSSSYNEQFF. In DNA form, the CDR3 reads TGTGCCATCAACGGACTAGCGGGGTCCTCCTCCTACAATGAGCAGTTCTTC. Full variable domain (outside the CDR3, taken from reference TRBV5-4 and TRBJ2-1): ETGVTQSPTHLIKTRGQQVTLRCSSQSGHNTVSWYQQALGQGPQFIFQYYREEENGRGNFPPRFSGLQFPNYSSELNVNALELDDSALYLCAINGLAGSSSYNEQFFGPGTRLTVL.

V is TRBV14 and J is TRBJ2-3; a possible D gene is TRBD2 (6 bases). Between the trimmed V and J ends, which lost 0 bases and 2 bases, there was a span of 15 bases. The length of the CDR3 is 17 residues. Germline CDR1 SGHDN, CDR2 FVKESK. CDR3: CASSQEGAGIYTDTQYF. The DNA of the CDR3 is TGTGCCAGCAGCCAAGAGGGCGCGGGGATTTACACAGATACGCAGTATTTT. Looking up the rest from reference TRBV14 and TRBJ2-3 gives the full variable domain: EAGVTQFPSHSVIEKGQTVTLRCDPISGHDNLYWYRRVMGKEIKFLLHFVKESKQDESGMPNNRFLAERTGGTYSTLKVQPAELEDSGVYFCASSQEGAGIYTDTQYFGPGTRLTVL.